What follows are 20 T cell receptor beta chains derived from one specimen sequenced in a study of neurological immune-mediated disorders. From the 5' RACE reads, TCRdb called clonotypes with MiXCR, one entry per CDR3 protein. The sample contains some 70,000 distinct CDR3 sequences, less than 5.5% of which appear only once. Material: PBMCs. The receptors were sampled from a man aged 25 to 40 with multiple sclerosis.

This clonotype was seen at least ten times. V gene TRBV6-5 combines with J gene TRBJ1-1; tentative D call: TRBD1 (5 bases). Trimming took 4 bases from V and 8 from J, leaving 8 bases between them. Per the germline V gene, CDR1 is MNHEY and CDR2 is SVGAGI. This CDR3 has 11 amino acids. The CDR3 DNA is TGTGCCAGCAGTTCCTGGGGGGAAGCTTTCTTT. It codes for CASSSWGEAFF.

This clonotype was found many times. The chain recombines TRBV10-1 with TRBJ1-1; unclear D gene. This CDR3 comprises 13 residues. Germline V gene sequence: CDR1 WNHNN, CDR2 SYGVQD (reference sequence). Trimming removed 4 bases at V and 3 bases at J, with 9 bases between. The CDR3 nucleotides are TGCGCCAGCAGTGGTCCGAAGGACACTGAAGCTTTCTTT. This translates into CASSGPKDTEAFF.

This clonotype was counted ten times or more. CDR3 sequence reads: CASSYSGVNTEAFF. The DNA for the CDR3 is TGCGCCAGCAGCTATTCAGGGGTGAACACTGAAGCTTTCTTT. The V gene is TRBV5-1, the J gene TRBJ1-1, with D maybe TRBD1 (6 bases). V was clipped by 3 bases and J by 0 bases, with 9 bases between them. Germline V gene lookup returns CDR1 SGHRS and CDR2 YFSETQ. The CDR3 runs 14 residues.

The chain recombines TRBV30 with TRBJ1-2; a weak D match, TRBD1 (6 bases). V lost 0 bases to trimming and J lost 0 bases, with 14 bases between them. The CDR3 is 16 residues long. In germline, CDR1 is GTSNPN, CDR2 SVGIG (reference sequence). CDR3 loop: CAWSVGRGRANYGYTF. Written as DNA, the CDR3 is TGTGCCTGGAGTGTGGGCAGGGGTAGGGCTAACTATGGCTACACCTTC.

This clonotype was seen repeatedly, ten times or more. The chain links TRBV6-5 to TRBJ2-1; D tentatively fits TRBD1 or TRBD2 (5 bases each). The V end lost 1 base, the J end lost 6 bases, and 13 bases lay between the germline ends. Per germline, CDR1 MNHEY and CDR2 SVGAGI. The CDR3 has 15 amino acids. The CDR3 sequence: CASSYLGTTSNEQFF. CDR3 DNA: TGTGCCAGCAGTTACTTGGGGACCACGTCCAATGAGCAGTTCTTC.

This clonotype was counted ten times or more. The chain links TRBV3-1 to TRBJ1-1; the match to TRBD1 covers 9 bases. Germline lookup yields CDR1 LGHDT and CDR2 YNNKEL (reference sequence). The V and J ends lost 5 bases and 6 bases, in that order; junction bases with no gene match: 10. This CDR3 is built from 15 residues. The DNA for the CDR3 is TGTGCCAGCAGCGGAATACAGGGGGCTGGGGCTGAAGCTTTCTTT. It codes for CASSGIQGAGAEAFF.

The J gene is TRBJ2-1, the V gene TRBV3-1; possible D gene TRBD2, 5 bases. CDR3 length: 16 residues. Germline values: CDR1 LGHDT, CDR2 YNNKEL (reference sequence). V was pared by 1 base and J by 2 bases, with 12 bases between. CDR3 sequence reads: CASSQGPTGTYNEQFF. The CDR3 coding sequence is TGTGCCAGCAGCCAAGGCCCTACCGGGACCTACAATGAGCAGTTCTTC.

This clonotype was counted ten times or more. The chain joins TRBV5-1 to TRBJ1-2; weak D call: TRBD1 (5 bases). Per the germline V gene, CDR1 is SGHRS and CDR2 is YFSETQ. V gave up 0 bases and J gave up 4 bases, with 13 bases separating them. This CDR3 is 15 amino acids long. CDR3 protein: CASSLGTAGIYGYTF. DNA of the CDR3: TGCGCCAGCAGCTTGGGAACGGCAGGGATCTATGGCTACACCTTC.

This clonotype has a count of ten or more. J is TRBJ1-5 and V is TRBV12-3 or TRBV12-4; D perhaps matches TRBD1 (5 bases). The CDR3 spans 14 residues. Trimming shortened V by 2 bases and J by 2 bases, and 7 bases separated the two germline ends. The CDR3 nucleotides are TGTGCCAGCAGTTTAACCAGGGGCAATCAGCCCCAGCATTTT. It yields the protein CASSLTRGNQPQHF.

This clonotype has a count of ten or more. V gene TRBV5-5 combines with J gene TRBJ1-4; weak D call: TRBD1 (5 bases). CDR3 size: 15 residues. Germline-derived CDR1 and CDR2 are SGHKS and YYEKEE (reference sequence). Deletions cut 6 bases from V and 8 bases from J, with 20 bases between. The CDR3, as DNA: TGTGCCAGCAACCCATCGGGGACTGCGGGAGAAAAACTGTTTTTT. Its translation is CASNPSGTAGEKLFF.

This clonotype was seen at least ten times. The V and J genes are TRBV7-2 and TRBJ1-1, with TRBD1 as a possible D gene (5 bases). Deletions cut 3 bases from V and 5 bases from J, with 13 bases between. The germline V gene has CDR1 SGHTA and CDR2 FQGNSA. This CDR3 spans 14 amino acids. The CDR3 loop reads CASSFYGGRTEAFF. CDR3 DNA: TGTGCCAGCAGCTTCTACGGGGGAAGGACTGAAGCTTTCTTT.

The chain has TRBV27 and TRBJ2-2; no reliable D call. Trimming took off 6 bases at V and 1 base at J, with 12 bases between the two ends. Germline CDR1 is MNHEY and CDR2 is SMNVEV (reference sequence). The CDR3 extends over 15 amino acids. CDR3 region: CASSQPGQNTGELFF. CDR3 coding DNA: TGTGCCAGCAGCCAACCTGGGCAGAACACCGGGGAGCTGTTTTTT.

In this sample, this clonotype turned up many times. The V call is TRBV4-2, the J call TRBJ1-4; 8 bases match TRBD1. Trimming cost V 5 bases and J 8 bases; bases outside gene matches: 13. The germline V gene encodes CDR1 LGHNA and CDR2 YNFKEQ. The CDR3 is 16 amino acids. The CDR3 is CASSSFLQGVGEKLFF. CDR3 DNA: TGTGCCAGCAGCTCCTTCTTACAGGGGGTTGGGGAAAAACTGTTTTTT.

This clonotype was recorded many times. V is TRBV5-8 and J is TRBJ2-2, with D perhaps TRBD2 (6 bases). In germline, CDR1 is SGHTS, CDR2 YDEGEE. V lost 5 bases to trimming and J lost 6 bases, with 17 bases between them. This CDR3 has 15 residues. The CDR3 region has the DNA TGTGCCAGCAGTCGCGGGGTCATAGCGGCCGGGGAGCTGTTTTTT. This gives the protein CASSRGVIAAGELFF.

This clonotype was found many times. The chain has TRBV7-6 and TRBJ1-1; 8 nucleotides match TRBD1. Germline V gene data show CDR1 as SGHVS and CDR2 as FNYEAQ. This CDR3 contains 14 residues. V shed 3 bases and J 6 bases; nucleotides not matched to a gene: 6. Written as DNA, the CDR3 is TGTGCCAGCAGCTTTCCGGGACAGGACCCTGAAGCTTTCTTT. Amino acids: CASSFPGQDPEAFF. Filled out from reference TRBV7-6 and TRBJ1-1, the complete variable domain reads GAGVSQSPRYKVTKRGQDVALRCDPISGHVSLYWYRQALGQGPEFLTYFNYEAQQDKSGLPNDRFSAERPEGSISTLTIQRTEQRDSAMYRCASSFPGQDPEAFFGQGTRLTVV.

This clonotype was seen ten or more times. V gene TRBV7-9 combines with J gene TRBJ2-3; D ambiguous. CDR3 length: 15 residues. Germline V gene sequence: CDR1 SEHNR, CDR2 FQNEAQ (reference sequence). V lost 5 bases to trimming and J lost 3 bases, with 15 bases between them. CDR3 sequence reads: CASSPGLSPTDTQYF. The DNA of the CDR3 is TGTGCCAGCAGCCCGGGTTTAAGTCCTACAGATACGCAGTATTTT.

This clonotype showed up many times. CDR3 in DNA: TGTGCCAGCAGCTTGGACGGCTACACTGAAGCTTTCTTT. It encodes CASSLDGYTEAFF. The chain couples TRBV5-5 to TRBJ1-1; no clear D gene. Germline V CDR1 and CDR2: SGHKS, YYEKEE (reference sequence). The length of the CDR3 is 13 residues. Trimming stripped 0 bases from V and 3 bases from J, with 6 bases between.

This clonotype has ten or more counts. The chain combines TRBV20-1 with TRBJ1-1; 7 positions agree with TRBD1. CDR3 size: 14 residues. CDR1 and CDR2 (germline): DFQATT, SNEGSKA (reference sequence). V was clipped by 5 bases and J by 1 base; unmatched bases: 7. In DNA form, the CDR3 reads TGCAGTGCTCACCTCGCAGGGGGGAACACTGAAGCTTTCTTT. Translating it yields CSAHLAGGNTEAFF.

The V and J genes are TRBV5-1 and TRBJ2-5; possible D gene TRBD2, 5 bases. The CDR3 extends over 14 amino acids. Germline assignment: CDR1 SGHRS and CDR2 YFSETQ. V was pared by 5 bases and J by 5 bases, with 16 bases between. The CDR3, as DNA: TGCGCCAGCAGTTCGCGGGTAAAGTCGGAGACCCAGTACTTC. Its protein product is CASSSRVKSETQYF. The whole variable domain, filled in from reference TRBV5-1 and TRBJ2-5, reads KAGVTQTPRYLIKTRGQQVTLSCSPISGHRSVSWYQQTPGQGLQFLFEYFSETQRNKGNFPGRFSGRQFSNSRSEMNVSTLELGDSALYLCASSSRVKSETQYFGPGTRLLVL.

This chain links TRBV5-6 with TRBJ1-1; D not certain. With 5 bases removed from V and 1 base from J, the gap between germline ends came to 12 bases. This CDR3 has 14 residues. The germline V gene encodes CDR1 SGHDT and CDR2 YYEEEE. This chain's CDR3 is CASSIILRNTEAFF. CDR3 coding DNA: TGTGCCAGCAGTATTATCTTGAGGAACACTGAAGCTTTCTTT.